The 2 T cell receptor beta chains presented below share a single source sample, sequenced in a study of blood T cell repertoires in COVID-19. The data were produced by immunoSEQ multiplex PCR, yet TCRdb's version contains in-frame clones alone and is incomplete. The sample carries 180,000 or so clones, around 78% recorded once. Sequencing was carried out using peripheral blood. These receptor sequences come from a woman of 80 years or more with active or convalescent COVID-19.

This CDR3 is CASSPTGFIFDAFF. CDR3 in DNA: TGTGCCAGCAGCCCTACCGGTTTCATTTTCGATGCTTTCTTT. The chain has TRBV28 and TRBJ1-1, with D uncertain. Trimming cost V 6 bases and J 11 bases, with 22 bases left between them. The CDR3 extends over 14 amino acids. Germline V gives CDR1 MDHEN, CDR2 SYDVKM.

The chain uses TRBV4-2 and TRBJ2-1; 8 bases are a match to TRBD2. The CDR3 sequence is 14 residues long. Germline CDR1 and CDR2: LGHNA and YNFKEQ. With 0 bases clipped from V and 14 bases from J, the junction kept 9 bases outside the gene matches. CDR3 protein: CASSQEVGRGDEFF. The DNA for the CDR3 is TGTGCCAGCAGCCAAGAAGTCGGGCGGGGGGACGAGTTCTTC.